These 24 T cell receptor beta chains were all obtained from the same sample, sequenced in a study of T cells in Graves' hyperthyroidism and ophthalmopathy. Authors of the study amplified TCR beta CDR3 regions from RNA transcripts. TCR CDR3 underwent first-round RT-PCR with the HTBI primer set. TCRdb reanalysed the multiplex PCR reads using MiXCR and keeps one entry per CDR3 protein. Of about 380,000 distinct CDR3 sequences listed, approximately 13% are singletons. Source material: blood. All receptors come from a man in his thirties or forties with Graves' hyperthyroidism that later progressed to Graves' ophthalmopathy.

About this clonotype itself: Possible read error: a much larger clone is one base away. CDR3: CASKSGPGAETQYF. Written as DNA, the CDR3 is TGTGCCAGCAAGAGCGGGCCCGGGGCGGAGACCCAGTACTTC. The chain recombines TRBV12-3 or TRBV12-4 with TRBJ2-5; D possibly corresponds to TRBD2 (6 bases). This CDR3 comprises 14 residues. With 7 bases removed from V and 5 bases from J, the gap between germline ends came to 17 bases.

V is TRBV4-1 and J is TRBJ2-3, with 8 bases aligning to TRBD2. The CDR3 runs 17 residues. CDR1 and CDR2 from the germline V gene are MGHRA and YSYEKL. V was pared by 4 bases and J by 4 bases, with 13 bases of the junction left unmatched. The CDR3 here is CASSLRFSGVVADTQYF. Here the CDR3 DNA reads TGCGCCAGCAGCCTGCGGTTTAGCGGGGTTGTAGCAGATACGCAGTATTTT.

The gene calls are TRBV28 and TRBJ1-2, with a tentative D call TRBD1 (5 bases). The ends were cut back, 6 bases at V and 0 bases at J, with 11 bases in the middle. CDR3 length equals 14 residues. Germline V gene sequence: CDR1 MDHEN, CDR2 SYDVKM. This CDR3 is CASRTGGTNYGYTF. Here the CDR3 DNA reads TGTGCCAGCAGAACTGGGGGGACTAACTATGGCTACACCTTC.

This clonotype has at least ten counts. V gene TRBV28 combines with J gene TRBJ1-1; D remains unclear. Looked up from germline, CDR1 is MDHEN and CDR2 is SYDVKM. The CDR3 is 17 amino acids. Trimming took 0 bases from V and 4 from J, leaving 18 bases between them. In DNA form, the CDR3 reads TGTGCCAGCAGTTTATGGGGTACCGGGTTTAGCGGCACTGAAGCTTTCTTT. Translation gives CASSLWGTGFSGTEAFF.

At least ten counts were recorded for this clonotype. V is TRBV29-1 and J is TRBJ2-5; either TRBD1 or TRBD2 may fit D (6 bases each). Trimming cost V 6 bases and J 4 bases, with 12 bases left between them. This CDR3 has 12 amino acids. Per the germline V gene, CDR1 is SQVTM and CDR2 is ANQGSEA. CDR3 sequence reads: CSVRRGGETQYF. The CDR3 coding sequence is TGCAGCGTCCGCAGGGGAGGAGAGACCCAGTACTTC.

This clonotype was recorded at least ten times. This rearrangement joins TRBV28 to TRBJ1-2; TRBD1 is a possible D gene (5 bases). Trimming left V 7 bases short and J 4 bases short, with 16 bases between. The CDR3 totals 14 residues. Germline-derived CDR1 and CDR2 are MDHEN and SYDVKM. DNA for the CDR3: TGTGCCAGCACTTTCCAGACAGCTCTCTATGGCTACACCTTC. Protein: CASTFQTALYGYTF.

The chain joins TRBV7-9 to TRBJ1-4; 8 bases are a match to TRBD1. The CDR3 is 16 residues long. Trimming at V came to 5 bases and at J to 5 bases, leaving 10 bases not matched to a gene. Germline assignment: CDR1 SEHNR and CDR2 FQNEAQ (reference sequence). CDR3 bases: TGTGCCAGCAGCCCCGGACAGGGATCATTGAATGAAAAACTGTTTTTT. Translated, it gives CASSPGQGSLNEKLFF.

The V call is TRBV6-1, the J call TRBJ1-2, with D unresolved. The CDR3 spans 13 residues. Germline CDR1 and CDR2: MNHNS and SASEGT. The germline V and J ends were trimmed by 5 bases and 4 bases, with 11 bases remaining between them. The CDR3 region is CASSTGRFYGYTF. The CDR3 coding sequence is TGTGCCAGCAGTACCGGGAGATTCTATGGCTACACCTTC.

This clonotype was detected ten times or more. This sequence joins TRBV7-9 and TRBJ2-7, with D possibly matching TRBD2 (6 bases). Trimming shortened V by 5 bases and J by 3 bases, and 20 bases separated the two germline ends. Germline V CDR1 and CDR2: SEHNR, FQNEAQ (reference sequence). This CDR3 comprises 16 residues. As DNA, the CDR3 is TGTGCCAGCAGCCCGACTGAGGACTACCATCTCTACGAGCAGTACTTC. Translating gives CASSPTEDYHLYEQYF.

This clonotype was recorded at least ten times. The gene calls are TRBV10-1 and TRBJ2-1, with D perhaps TRBD1 (5 bases). V was pared by 3 bases and J by 5 bases, with 14 bases between. The CDR3 contains 15 residues. Looked up from germline, CDR1 is WNHNN and CDR2 is SYGVQD (reference sequence). This CDR3 reads CASSDSDNVNNEQFF. The CDR3 DNA follows: TGCGCCAGCAGTGACTCGGACAATGTAAACAATGAGCAGTTCTTC.

This clonotype was seen ten or more times. The chain combines TRBV6-6 with TRBJ2-2; D perhaps matches TRBD2 (7 bases). In germline, CDR1 is MNHNY, CDR2 SVGAGI (reference sequence). V gave up 0 bases and J gave up 5 bases, with 13 bases separating them. CDR3 size: 16 residues. For the CDR3, the DNA is TGTGCCAGCAGTTACTCAAGGGGGGGTGATACCGGGGAGCTGTTTTTT. The encoded protein is CASSYSRGGDTGELFF.

This clonotype was observed many times. The chain employs TRBV20-1 and TRBJ2-7; tentatively, D is TRBD1 or TRBD2 (5 bases each). Germline values: CDR1 DFQATT, CDR2 SNEGSKA (reference sequence). Trimming pared 0 bases from V and 0 bases from J, leaving 12 bases between. The CDR3 covers 15 residues. CDR3 sequence reads: CSARDSGLLSYEQYF. The CDR3 coding sequence is TGCAGTGCTAGAGATTCGGGGCTCCTCTCCTACGAGCAGTACTTC.

In its sample, this clonotype was seen many times. The V and J genes are TRBV3-1 and TRBJ2-1, with D perhaps TRBD1 (6 bases). Between the trimmed V and J ends, which lost 0 bases and 9 bases, there was a span of 6 bases. The CDR3 spans 12 residues. Germline V CDR1 and CDR2: LGHDT, YNNKEL (reference sequence). The CDR3 nucleotides read TGTGCCAGCAGCCAAGAAGGGGGTGAGCAGTTCTTC. This codes for CASSQEGGEQFF.

This clonotype was observed a handful of times. A much larger clone sits a single nucleotide away, making a read error possible. The conserved closing phenylalanine or tryptophan is absent in this CDR3, likely reflecting a read error. The J gene is TRBJ2-7, the V gene TRBV27; tentatively, D is TRBD1 (6 bases). CDR3 length: 17 residues. V was pared by 5 bases and J by 2 bases, with 22 bases between. Germline V gives CDR1 MNHEY, CDR2 SMNVEV (reference sequence). This CDR3 reads CASSHALGAGATYEQYS. The DNA of the CDR3 is TGTGCCAGCAGTCATGCCTTGGGTGCAGGGGCGACCTACGAGCAGTACTCC.

This sequence joins TRBV3-1 and TRBJ1-1, with a possible D match to TRBD1 (5 bases). V dropped 1 base and J dropped 3 bases, with 18 bases sitting between them. Germline CDR1 is LGHDT and CDR2 is YNNKEL (reference sequence). The CDR3 is made up of 17 amino acids. CDR3 sequence reads: CASSQVERREGYTEAFF. The CDR3 coding sequence is TGTGCCAGCAGCCAAGTAGAGCGCAGGGAGGGGTACACTGAAGCTTTCTTT.

This clonotype is a singleton in its sample. The genes are TRBV4-1 and TRBJ2-7; the D call may be TRBD1 or TRBD2 (6 bases each). The CDR3 is 19 residues long. Germline V gene lookup returns CDR1 MGHRA and CDR2 YSYEKL. V was pared by 0 bases and J by 3 bases, with 24 bases between. The CDR3 bases are TGCGCCAGCAGCCAAGACCACGGGGGCCGGCAGAAGAGGGGCTACGAGCAGTACTTC. It translates to CASSQDHGGRQKRGYEQYF.

Concerning this clonotype: Given a much more abundant clone one base away, this may be a read error. This rearrangement joins TRBV3-1 to TRBJ1-1, with no clear D. CDR3 size: 15 residues. Germline lookup yields CDR1 LGHDT and CDR2 YNNKEL (reference sequence). V lost 3 bases, J lost 5 bases, and 16 bases lay in between. Here the CDR3 DNA reads TGTGCCAGCAGCCAGAAGCTTACGGCGGGAACTGAAGCTTTCTTT. The encoded protein is CASSQKLTAGTEAFF.

This clonotype was seen ten or more times. The CDR3 DNA is TGTGCCAGCCGGTCCGGGATGAACACTGAAGCTTTCTTT. Its translation: CASRSGMNTEAFF. V usage is TRBV6-1 and J usage is TRBJ1-1; unclear D gene. The CDR3 totals 13 residues. The germline V gene has CDR1 MNHNS and CDR2 SASEGT. V lost 8 bases and J 0 bases, leaving 10 bases between the germline ends.

The V call is TRBV25-1, the J call TRBJ2-5; D call uncertain. The CDR3 spans 13 residues. V was pared by 3 bases and J by 1 base, with 6 bases between. The germline CDR1 and CDR2 sequences are MGHDK and SYGVNS. CDR3 in DNA: TGTGCCAGCAGTGAGGCCAGCCAAGAGACCCAGTACTTC. As protein: CASSEASQETQYF.

The gene calls are TRBV6-2 or TRBV6-3 and TRBJ1-5, with D perhaps matching TRBD1 (6 bases). Per germline, CDR1 MNHEY and CDR2 SVGEGT. The CDR3 is 13 amino acids. Trimming pared 5 bases from V and 5 bases from J, leaving 10 bases between. CDR3 coding DNA: TGTGCCAGCAGTGGGAGGGGGGATCAGCCCCAGCATTTT. Translated: CASSGRGDQPQHF.

This clonotype was recorded a few times. The rearrangement links TRBV20-1 to TRBJ1-2, with D unclear. The germline CDR1 and CDR2 sequences are DFQATT and SNEGSKA (reference sequence). The CDR3 length is 14 residues. Trimming left V 6 bases short and J 2 bases short, with 16 bases between. CDR3 region: CSADPLRSNYGYTF. CDR3 DNA: TGCAGTGCCGATCCTCTCAGGAGCAACTATGGCTACACCTTC.

This clonotype was counted ten times or more. This chain joins TRBV11-2 and TRBJ2-5; D not certain. Trimming left V 0 bases short and J 4 bases short, with 6 bases between. Germline values: CDR1 SGHAT, CDR2 FQNNGV. This CDR3 comprises 13 residues. The CDR3 here is CASSLDQLETQYF. CDR3 DNA sequence: TGTGCCAGCAGCTTAGATCAGTTAGAGACCCAGTACTTC.

As regards this clonotype: A clone one base away is much larger, so this may be a read error. No conserved phenylalanine or tryptophan ends this CDR3, so it is likely a read error. This sequence joins TRBV20-1 and TRBJ2-4; TRBD1 might be the D (6 bases). There are 13 residues in the CDR3. CDR1 is DFQATT and CDR2 is SNEGSKA in the germline V gene (reference sequence). Trimming pared 3 bases from V and 8 bases from J, leaving 14 bases between. CDR3 sequence (DNA): TGCAGTGCTAGGGACAGCGCCGGGGACATTCAGTACTGC. It translates to CSARDSAGDIQYC.

This clonotype was recorded only once. A much larger clone lies one base from this, so it may be a read error. The rearrangement joins TRBV7-9 to TRBJ1-4, with no clear D. The CDR3 length is 12 residues. The germline CDR1 and CDR2 sequences are SEHNR and FQNEAQ (reference sequence). Here the CDR3 reads CASGLGNEKLFF. CDR3 bases: TGTGCCAGCGGCTTGGGGAATGAAAAACTGTTTTTT.